The 24 T cell receptor beta chains in this list originate from one sample, sequenced in a study of T-cell memory formation after mild COVID-19. TCRdb re-analysed the 5' RACE reads in MiXCR, keeping a single row per CDR3 protein. Among hundreds of thousands of distinct CDR3 sequences listed, more than 15% were seen once. The sequencing input was PBMCs or a T cell subset sorted from them (not recorded which). These receptors all stem from a man in his late teens or twenties who had mild COVID-19 (a few samples of this study predate the infection). Cell type and time point are not known.

This clonotype showed up just a few times. The V and J genes are TRBV5-1 and TRBJ2-7; TRBD2 is a possible D gene (6 bases). CDR1 is SGHRS and CDR2 is YFSETQ in the germline V gene. Trimming took 1 base from V and 4 from J, leaving 9 bases between them. This CDR3 contains 13 residues. The CDR3: CASSLFGSYEQYF. CDR3 DNA: TGCGCCAGCAGCTTGTTCGGGAGTTACGAGCAGTACTTC.

The rearrangement uses TRBV6-5 and TRBJ2-4; 8 bases align to TRBD2. J gave up 7 bases and V 2 bases, and 7 bases lay outside the gene matches. The CDR3 totals 15 residues. Germline CDR1 is MNHEY and CDR2 is SVGAGI. CDR3 residues: CASSYTGGPMNIQYF. CDR3 nucleotides: TGTGCCAGCAGTTACACGGGGGGGCCTATGAACATTCAGTACTTC.

V and J are TRBV12-3 or TRBV12-4 and TRBJ1-6; D unresolved. The CDR3 covers 13 residues. V gave up 4 bases and J gave up 4 bases, with 5 bases separating them. CDR3 DNA: TGTGCCAGCAGTTACGGTTATAATTCACCCCTCCACTTT. Amino acids: CASSYGYNSPLHF.

V usage is TRBV4-2 and J usage is TRBJ2-3; D is ambiguous. CDR1 and CDR2 (germline): LGHNA, YNFKEQ. Trimming removed 2 bases from V and 4 bases from J, with 7 bases in between. This CDR3 contains 13 residues. The CDR3 spells CASSQFEADTQYF. In DNA form, the CDR3 reads TGTGCCAGCAGCCAATTCGAGGCAGATACGCAGTATTTT.

This clonotype was picked up many times. J is TRBJ1-1 and V is TRBV12-3 or TRBV12-4, with D possibly matching TRBD1 (5 bases). The CDR3 sequence is 15 residues long. Trimming removed 3 bases from V and 2 bases from J, with 13 bases in between. The CDR3 DNA reads TGTGCCAGCAGTTTTGGTGGGACGGTAAACACTGAAGCTTTCTTT. Translated, it gives CASSFGGTVNTEAFF.

V is TRBV20-1 and J is TRBJ2-5, with D possibly TRBD1 on 6 matching bases. The CDR3 sequence is 14 residues long. CDR1 is DFQATT, CDR2 SNEGSKA, per germline (reference sequence). Trimming removed 4 bases at V and 1 base at J, with 13 bases between. CDR3 nucleotide sequence: TGCAGTGCTACACCGGGACATTTCCAAGAGACCCAGTACTTC. Translating it yields CSATPGHFQETQYF.

This rearrangement joins TRBV6-2 or TRBV6-3 to TRBJ2-7, with 7 bases fitting TRBD2. Germline CDR1 MNHEY, CDR2 SVGEGT. V shed 5 bases and J 6 bases; nucleotides not matched to a gene: 10. CDR3 length: 14 amino acids. This CDR3 is CASSPGTNYGEQYV. The DNA for the CDR3 is TGTGCCAGCAGTCCGGGGACTAACTACGGCGAGCAGTACGTC.

This sequence joins TRBV5-1 and TRBJ1-2, with 12 bases aligning to TRBD1. Unmatched junction bases numbered 6, after V lost 5 bases and J lost 7 bases. The germline gives CDR1 SGHRS, CDR2 YFSETQ. CDR3 size: 14 residues. The CDR3 bases are TGCGCCAGCAGATCCGGGACAGGGGGCTTTGGCTACACCTTC. The encoded protein is CASRSGTGGFGYTF.

V and J are TRBV28 and TRBJ2-7, with a weak D call TRBD2 (6 bases). Germline V gives CDR1 MDHEN, CDR2 SYDVKM. The V end lost 5 bases, the J end lost 7 bases, and 21 bases lay between the germline ends. This CDR3 is 15 amino acids long. The CDR3 nucleotides read TGTGCCAGCAGTCCTCGACACCCGGCCGCGGGAGAGCAGTACGTC. The encoded protein is CASSPRHPAAGEQYV.

The rearrangement links TRBV10-3 to TRBJ2-7; 14 nucleotides match TRBD2. The germline CDR1 and CDR2 sequences are ENHRY and SYGVKD. Unmatched junction bases numbered 3, after V lost 5 bases and J lost 6 bases. CDR3 length: 14 amino acids. The CDR3 DNA sequence: TGTGCCATCAGTAAGACTAGCGGGGGGGTCGAGCAGTACGTC. Translated, it gives CAISKTSGGVEQYV.

This clonotype was seen only a few times. This chain uses TRBV9 with TRBJ1-1; D remains ambiguous. V lost 0 bases to trimming and J lost 5 bases, with 8 bases between them. This CDR3 comprises 13 residues. CDR1 and CDR2 (germline): SGDLS, YYNGEE. The CDR3 coding sequence is TGTGCCAGCAGCGTAGGGGGTCAGACTGAAGCTTTCTTT. The encoded protein is CASSVGGQTEAFF. The complete variable domain, with remaining parts taken from reference TRBV9 and TRBJ1-1, reads DSGVTQTPKHLITATGQRVTLRCSPRSGDLSVYWYQQSLDQGLQFLIQYYNGEERAKGNILERFSAQQFPDLHSELNLSSLELGDSALYFCASSVGGQTEAFFGQGTRLTVV.

The chain carries TRBV4-1 and TRBJ1-6; no clear D gene. Trimming took off 2 bases at V and 5 bases at J, with 7 bases between the two ends. CDR1 is MGHRA and CDR2 is YSYEKL in the germline V gene. This CDR3 comprises 14 residues. CDR3 region: CASSQLADNSPLHF. CDR3 nucleotide sequence: TGCGCCAGCAGCCAACTGGCGGATAATTCACCCCTCCACTTT.

This clonotype was detected a few times. The V gene is TRBV29-1, the J gene TRBJ1-5; D perhaps matches TRBD1 (5 bases). V lost 5 bases to trimming and J lost 4 bases, with 18 bases between them. The CDR3 length is 15 residues. The germline CDR1 and CDR2 sequences are SQVTM and ANQGSEA. CDR3 protein: CSVRQMGERNQPQHF. The CDR3 DNA is TGCAGCGTTAGACAGATGGGGGAGCGGAATCAGCCCCAGCATTTT.

The chain has TRBV15 and TRBJ2-1; D tentatively fits TRBD1 or TRBD2 (6 bases each). Germline loops: CDR1 LNHNV, CDR2 YYDKDF (reference sequence). CDR3 length: 17 residues. The V and J ends lost 5 bases and 9 bases respectively, with 26 bases between them. The CDR3 here is CATSGGGASTSQSEQFF. The CDR3 DNA is TGTGCCACCAGCGGGGGCGGGGCATCCACGTCCCAGAGTGAGCAGTTCTTC.

The gene calls are TRBV27 and TRBJ2-3; 7 bases fit TRBD2. The CDR3 extends over 18 amino acids. CDR1 and CDR2 from the germline V gene are MNHEY and SMNVEV (reference sequence). J lost 7 bases, V lost 7 bases, and 23 bases had no gene match. The CDR3 region has the DNA TGTGCCAGCACGGGGAGGGGCCTGACAAGGGGCTTGTGTAATACGCAGTATTTT. Translation: CASTGRGLTRGLCNTQYF.

This rearrangement joins TRBV6-1 to TRBJ2-3; 7 bases fit TRBD1. With 2 bases clipped from V and 7 bases from J, the junction kept 15 bases outside the gene matches. Germline V lookup: CDR1 MNHNS, CDR2 SASEGT. This CDR3 is 17 amino acids long. The CDR3 nucleotides are TGTGCCAGCAGTGAATTTCCCCTGCAGGGGGTGGGTAATACGCAGTATTTT. Protein: CASSEFPLQGVGNTQYF.

V and J are TRBV7-2 and TRBJ1-5, with no clear D. CDR3 length: 13 amino acids. Between the trimmed V and J ends, which lost 3 bases and 7 bases, there was a span of 10 bases. Germline V CDR1 and CDR2: SGHTA, FQGNSA. For the CDR3, the DNA is TGTGCCAGCAGCTTCTCGACGGACCAGCCCCAGCATTTT. Residues: CASSFSTDQPQHF.

This clonotype occurred a few times. V usage is TRBV7-3 and J usage is TRBJ2-1; tentatively, D is TRBD2 (5 bases). Germline-derived CDR1 and CDR2 are SGHTA and FQGTGA. V lost 1 base, J lost 0 bases, and 16 bases lay in between. CDR3 size: 18 residues. The CDR3 here is CASSLRPVHGDSYNEQFF. CDR3 bases: TGTGCCAGCAGCTTAAGGCCAGTGCACGGGGACTCCTACAATGAGCAGTTCTTC.

The J gene is TRBJ1-5, the V gene TRBV5-1; D is unclear. CDR3 size: 14 residues. CDR1 is SGHRS, CDR2 YFSETQ, per germline. Trimming took off 7 bases at V and 0 bases at J, with 11 bases between the two ends. Here the CDR3 DNA reads TGCGCCAGCTCGGAGGCACCTAGCAATCAGCCCCAGCATTTT. It codes for CASSEAPSNQPQHF.

V is TRBV11-2 and J is TRBJ2-5; 11 bases fit TRBD2. V trimming: 7 bases; J trimming: 5 bases; junction bases outside the gene matches: 12. This CDR3 spans 16 amino acids. Germline loops: CDR1 SGHAT, CDR2 FQNNGV. CDR3 protein: CASTLDLAGGGETQYF. The CDR3 bases are TGTGCCAGCACCCTAGACCTAGCGGGGGGAGGTGAGACCCAGTACTTC.

In its sample, this clonotype was seen a few times. V is TRBV5-4 and J is TRBJ2-7, with a weak D call TRBD2 (6 bases). Trimming shortened V by 4 bases and J by 4 bases, and 18 bases separated the two germline ends. CDR3 length: 15 residues. Germline V gene lookup returns CDR1 SGHNT and CDR2 YYREEE (reference sequence). DNA of the CDR3: TGTGCCAGCAGCACGTGGACGGGGGAGGCATACGAGCAGTACGTC. Its translation is CASSTWTGEAYEQYV.

This clonotype occurred many times. The chain recombines TRBV9 with TRBJ1-5; no firm D call. Deletions cut 3 bases from V and 4 bases from J, with 8 bases between. Looked up from germline, CDR1 is SGDLS and CDR2 is YYNGEE. The CDR3 has 13 amino acids. In DNA form, the CDR3 reads TGTGCCAGCAGCGAGATTGGGAATCAGCCCCAGCATTTT. Translating gives CASSEIGNQPQHF.

The V call is TRBV20-1, the J call TRBJ2-7; no reliable D call. V lost 6 bases to trimming and J lost 4 bases, with 16 bases between them. From germline, CDR1 is DFQATT and CDR2 SNEGSKA (reference sequence). The length of the CDR3 is 13 residues. This CDR3 reads CSASPWVEYEQYF. The CDR3 nucleotides are TGCAGTGCCTCACCCTGGGTAGAGTACGAGCAGTACTTC.

V usage is TRBV6-2 or TRBV6-3 and J usage is TRBJ1-5; a possible D gene is TRBD1 (6 bases). CDR1 is MNHEY, CDR2 SVGEGT, per germline. This CDR3 contains 13 residues. The germline V and J ends were trimmed by 2 bases and 4 bases, with 6 bases remaining between them. The DNA of the CDR3 is TGTGCCAGCAGTTACCAGGGGAATCAGCCCCAGCATTTT. The encoded protein is CASSYQGNQPQHF.